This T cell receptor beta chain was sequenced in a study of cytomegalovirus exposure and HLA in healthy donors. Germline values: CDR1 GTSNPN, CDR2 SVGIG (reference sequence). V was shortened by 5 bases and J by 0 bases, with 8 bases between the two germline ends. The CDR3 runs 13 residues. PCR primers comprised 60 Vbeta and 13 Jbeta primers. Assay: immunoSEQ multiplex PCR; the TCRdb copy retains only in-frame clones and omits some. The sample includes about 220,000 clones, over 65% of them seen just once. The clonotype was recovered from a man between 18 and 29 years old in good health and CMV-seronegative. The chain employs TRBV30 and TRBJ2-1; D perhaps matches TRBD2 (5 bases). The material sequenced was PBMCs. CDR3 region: CAWAGNSYNEQFF. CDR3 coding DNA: TGTGCCTGGGCCGGGAACTCCTACAATGAGCAGTTCTTC.